Sequencing of this T cell receptor beta chain was carried out in a study of beta chain features in type 1 diabetes. Study-wide points: In type 1 diabetes patients, VDJ junctions had fewer insertions; deletions at these junctions were more frequent.

Of the isolated RNA, all was reverse transcribed, and so the sequenced material was expressed TCRB transcripts. The method was immunoSEQ multiplex PCR; TCRdb's version includes in-frame clones alone and lacks a portion of them. There are some 230,000 clones in the sample; 9.6% occur only once, and less than 0.035% lies in the top ten. This clone was detected only a few times. The antigen is unknown. Central memory, naive, regulatory and stem cell-like memory CD4+ cells were sorted by CD45RO/CCR7/CD25/CD127/CD95/CD27. The sequence came from a woman aged 18 to 35 in good health. The sequencing sample was made of naive CD4+ T cells from blood.

The CDR3 DNA is TGTGCCTGGAGGTTAATAGGGGGGGGTTATGGCTACACCTTC. It is translated as CAWRLIGGGYGYTF. V usage is TRBV30 and J usage is TRBJ1-2; tentatively, D is TRBD1 (6 bases). The germline V gene has CDR1 GTSNPN and CDR2 SVGIG (reference sequence). This CDR3 has 14 amino acids. The V end lost 3 bases, the J end lost 5 bases, and 16 bases lay between the germline ends.